This T cell receptor beta chain was captured by sequencing in a study of T cell responses to AZD1222 COVID-19 vaccine. CDR3 length equals 15 residues. Germline CDR1 and CDR2: MNHEY and SVGAGI. Trimming removed 6 bases from V and 3 bases from J, with 18 bases in between. To note about this clone: Its antigen is not identified.

TCRdb's table, derived via immunoSEQ multiplex PCR, lists solely in-frame clones and lacks some. In the table there are 96,000 or so clones, roughly nine tenths of which are singletons. General study results and limits: At study baseline, merely five or six AZD1222 recipients were seropositive.

The V and J genes are TRBV6-5 and TRBJ2-7; D unclear. This TCR was recovered from an adult in good health. Sequencing used peripheral blood, obtained on day 0 of AZD1222 vaccination. As DNA, the CDR3 is TGTGCCAGCAGCACTCTTGACACCCGGATCTACGAGCAGTACTTC. The encoded protein is CASSTLDTRIYEQYF.